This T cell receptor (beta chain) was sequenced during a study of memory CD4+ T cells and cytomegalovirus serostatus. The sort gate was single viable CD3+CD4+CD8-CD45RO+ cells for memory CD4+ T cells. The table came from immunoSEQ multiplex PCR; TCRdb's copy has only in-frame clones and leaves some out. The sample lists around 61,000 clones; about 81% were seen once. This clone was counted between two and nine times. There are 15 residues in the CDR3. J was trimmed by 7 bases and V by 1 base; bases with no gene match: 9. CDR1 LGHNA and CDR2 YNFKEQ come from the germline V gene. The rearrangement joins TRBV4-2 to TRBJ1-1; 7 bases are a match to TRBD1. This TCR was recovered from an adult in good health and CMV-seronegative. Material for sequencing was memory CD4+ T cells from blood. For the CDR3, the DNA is TGTGCCAGCAGCCAAGGATCAGGGGGAAGCGTTGAAGCTTTCTTT. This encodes CASSQGSGGSVEAFF.